Listed here are 16 T cell receptor beta chains from one sample, sequenced in a study of blood T cell repertoires in COVID-19. Sequencing used immunoSEQ multiplex PCR; TCRdb keeps in-frame clones, though not all of them. Of approximately 250,000 clones listed, around 80% were seen once; the top ten hold 5.5%. The sample was peripheral blood. The origin of the receptors is a human donor in a cohort sampled during active COVID-19.

The chain combines TRBV7-3 with TRBJ2-1; weak D call: TRBD1 (6 bases). The V end lost 0 bases, the J end lost 1 base, and 10 bases lay between the germline ends. From germline, CDR1 is SGHTA and CDR2 FQGTGA. This CDR3 is 16 amino acids long. This CDR3 reads CASSLTAGVSYNEQFF. The CDR3 coding sequence is TGTGCCAGCAGCTTAACGGCAGGGGTTTCCTACAATGAGCAGTTCTTC.

The sample holds a few counts of this clone. The gene calls are TRBV9 and TRBJ2-5, with TRBD1 as a possible D gene (5 bases). This CDR3 is 16 amino acids long. In germline, CDR1 is SGDLS, CDR2 YYNGEE. V shed 0 bases and J shed 2 bases, with 14 bases lying between them. CDR3 protein: CASSVGLGAGQETQYF. CDR3 DNA: TGTGCCAGCAGCGTAGGTCTAGGGGCAGGTCAAGAGACCCAGTACTTC.

This clone was counted a few times. The chain recombines TRBV11-2 with TRBJ2-2; D may be TRBD1 (5 bases). Between the trimmed V and J ends, which lost 9 bases and 7 bases, there was a span of 18 bases. The germline gives CDR1 SGHAT, CDR2 FQNNGV. The CDR3 consists of 14 residues. DNA of the CDR3: TGTGCCAGTCCGCAAGGGGAAACGGGCGGGGAGCTGTTTTTT. Amino acids: CASPQGETGGELFF. Full variable domain (outside the CDR3, taken from reference TRBV11-2 and TRBJ2-2): EAGVAQSPRYKIIEKRQSVAFWCNPISGHATLYWYQQILGQGPKLLIQFQNNGVVDDSQLPKDRFSAERLKGVDSTLKIQPAKLEDSAVYLCASPQGETGGELFFGEGSRLTVL.

The CDR3 DNA sequence: TGTGCCAGCAGTTACAGGACAGGGGAGGGTGAAGCTTTCTTT. Translated: CASSYRTGEGEAFF. The rearrangement uses TRBV6-2 or TRBV6-3 and TRBJ1-1, with 9 bases lining up with TRBD1. The V and J ends lost 2 bases and 7 bases, in that order; junction bases with no gene match: 5. This CDR3 region has 14 residues. From germline, CDR1 is MNHEY and CDR2 SVGEGT.

This chain joins TRBV7-9 and TRBJ2-1, with 8 bases fitting TRBD1. Trimming at V came to 3 bases and at J to 7 bases, leaving 8 bases not matched to a gene. Germline CDR1 SEHNR, CDR2 FQNEAQ (reference sequence). The CDR3 covers 15 residues. CDR3 sequence reads: CASSLTGQGHNEQFF. The CDR3, as DNA: TGTGCCAGCAGCTTGACAGGACAGGGTCATAATGAGCAGTTCTTC.

The chain uses TRBV24-1 and TRBJ2-1; D not certain. Germline V lookup: CDR1 KGHDR, CDR2 SFDVKD. The CDR3 loop spans 16 amino acids. V was trimmed by 7 bases and J by 0 bases, leaving 15 bases between them. Written as DNA, the CDR3 is TGTGCCACCAGGATCGACACAGCCGGCTCCTACAATGAGCAGTTCTTC. Translating it yields CATRIDTAGSYNEQFF.

This clone came up a few times. V gene TRBV3-1 (or the pseudogene TRBV3-2) combines with J gene TRBJ2-3, with D uncertain. Germline V gene data show CDR1 as LGHDT and CDR2 as YNNKEL (reference sequence). Trimming removed 0 bases from V and 0 bases from J, with 7 bases in between. The CDR3 contains 15 residues. Here the CDR3 DNA reads TGTGCCAGCAGCCAAGAATGGGCTAGCACAGATACGCAGTATTTT. Translated, it gives CASSQEWASTDTQYF.

The chain uses TRBV4-2 and TRBJ1-6, with D unresolved. V lost 1 base to trimming and J lost 7 bases, with 11 bases between them. Germline lookup yields CDR1 LGHNA and CDR2 YNFKEQ. The CDR3 contains 15 residues. As DNA, the CDR3 is TGTGCCAGCAGCCAAGGCGGATCCTTGAATTCACCCCTCCACTTT. Translated, it gives CASSQGGSLNSPLHF.

The chain carries TRBV19 and TRBJ1-2; D ambiguous. There are 14 residues in the CDR3. Trimming took off 3 bases at V and 2 bases at J, with 10 bases between the two ends. Germline V CDR1 and CDR2: LNHDA, SQIVND (reference sequence). CDR3 bases: TGTGCCAGTAGTATCACCGGAGGAAACTATGGCTACACCTTC. Residues: CASSITGGNYGYTF.

The chain joins TRBV6-2 or TRBV6-3 to TRBJ2-3; a weak D match, TRBD2 (6 bases). The CDR3 covers 14 residues. The V and J ends lost 4 bases and 11 bases respectively, with 19 bases between them. Germline loops: CDR1 MNHEY, CDR2 SVGEGT. The CDR3 loop reads CASSLPLAGRGQYF. The CDR3, as DNA: TGTGCCAGCAGTTTACCCCTGGCGGGGCGGGGGCAGTATTTT.

This clone was recorded once. The CDR3 nucleotides are TGTGCCAGCAGCTTAGATTCGAAATCGTTCACAACCTACGAGCAGTACTTC. It is translated as CASSLDSKSFTTYEQYF. This chain joins TRBV11-2 and TRBJ2-7; D remains unclear. Germline lookup yields CDR1 SGHAT and CDR2 FQNNGV. V dropped 0 bases and J dropped 2 bases, with 17 bases sitting between them. The CDR3 runs to 17 residues.

In nucleotides, the CDR3 is TGTGCCAGCAGCTTGGAGGCCTACTACGAGCAGTACTTC. Translating it yields CASSLEAYYEQYF. The chain joins TRBV7-9 to TRBJ2-7; possibly TRBD2 for D (5 bases). Trimming pared 3 bases from V and 3 bases from J, leaving 9 bases between. The CDR3 is 13 residues long. Germline CDR1 and CDR2: SEHNR and FQNEAQ (reference sequence).

This clone was picked up a small number of times. The chain has TRBV5-4 and TRBJ1-2; tentatively, D is TRBD1 (5 bases). Germline lookup yields CDR1 SGHNT and CDR2 YYREEE (reference sequence). Between the trimmed V and J ends, which lost 3 bases and 8 bases, there was a span of 14 bases. The CDR3 sequence is 13 residues long. CDR3 bases: TGTGCCAGCAGCTCGGGAGCAGGGCGAGGCTACACCTTC. Its translation is CASSSGAGRGYTF.

This clone was detected once. This chain joins TRBV5-6 and TRBJ2-7, with a tentative D call TRBD2 (5 bases). V lost 0 bases and J lost 6, with 13 bases in between. The CDR3 extends over 14 amino acids. CDR1 and CDR2 from the germline V gene are SGHDT and YYEEEE. CDR3 DNA: TGTGCCAGCAGCTTGGGGCAGTTTGGAGGCGAGCAGTACTTC. Translated, it gives CASSLGQFGGEQYF. Together with reference TRBV5-6 and TRBJ2-7, the CDR3 gives the full variable domain: DAGVTQSPTHLIKTRGQQVTLRCSPKSGHDTVSWYQQALGQGPQFIFQYYEEEERQRGNFPDRFSGHQFPNYSSELNVNALLLGDSALYLCASSLGQFGGEQYFGPGTRLTVT.

The J gene is TRBJ2-1, the V gene TRBV6-4; the match to TRBD1 covers 9 bases. With V trimmed by 5 bases and J by 10 bases, 9 bases remained unmatched. Looked up from germline, CDR1 is MRHNA and CDR2 is SNTAGT. CDR3 length: 14 amino acids. The CDR3 is CASSPRQGVGEQFF. CDR3 coding DNA: TGTGCCAGCAGTCCCCGACAGGGGGTCGGGGAGCAGTTCTTC.

This clone was seen only a few times. This chain joins TRBV28 and TRBJ1-3; no reliable D call. The CDR3 runs to 15 residues. Trimming left V 11 bases short and J 2 bases short, with 19 bases between. Germline V gives CDR1 MDHEN, CDR2 SYDVKM. Here the CDR3 reads CASKGRGRAGNTIYF. In nucleotides, the CDR3 is TGTGCCTCTAAGGGTCGGGGTAGGGCTGGAAACACCATATATTTT.